The 17 T cell receptor beta chains below come from one sample, sequenced in a study of response to subunit inactivated influenza vaccine. One entry per CDR3 protein, called by TCRdb with MiXCR from the RT-PCR reads. The sample contains some 180,000 distinct CDR3 sequences, nearly 9.5% of which appear only once. Sequenced material: non-naive T cells sorted from PBMCs, taken on the day of vaccination. All receptors derive from a middle-aged man who received an inactivated influenza vaccine.

The chain is built from TRBV27 and TRBJ1-1; D unresolved. Germline values: CDR1 MNHEY, CDR2 SMNVEV (reference sequence). Between the trimmed V and J ends, which lost 3 bases and 3 bases, there was a span of 8 bases. The CDR3 is 13 amino acids. CDR3 nucleotide sequence: TGTGCCAGCAGTTTTAGTCTGGACACTGAAGCTTTCTTT. Amino acids: CASSFSLDTEAFF.

The rearrangement uses TRBV7-8 and TRBJ2-6; D possibly uses TRBD1 or TRBD2 (5 bases each). Per the germline V gene, CDR1 is SGHVS and CDR2 is FQNEAQ. V was pared by 0 bases and J by 1 base, with 7 bases between. The CDR3 is 16 residues long. This CDR3 reads CASSLAWGSGANVLTF. The CDR3 DNA is TGTGCCAGCAGCTTAGCGTGGGGGTCTGGGGCCAACGTCCTGACTTTC.

V is TRBV5-1 and J is TRBJ2-5, with 8 bases lining up with TRBD2. V was clipped by 0 bases and J by 1 base; unmatched bases: 2. The germline V gene encodes CDR1 SGHRS and CDR2 YFSETQ. This CDR3 has 15 amino acids. CDR3 amino acids: CASSLALAGQETQYF. The CDR3 region has the DNA TGCGCCAGCAGCTTGGCTCTAGCGGGCCAAGAGACCCAGTACTTC.

This clonotype was detected many times. This rearrangement joins TRBV12-3 or TRBV12-4 to TRBJ2-5; D may correspond to TRBD1 or TRBD2 (5 bases each). Deletions cut 8 bases from V and 0 bases from J, with 13 bases between. The CDR3 spans 14 residues. The CDR3 region is CASGSPGHQETQYF. In nucleotides, the CDR3 is TGTGCCAGCGGCTCCCCGGGACACCAAGAGACCCAGTACTTC.

V usage is TRBV6-5 and J usage is TRBJ2-7, with 8 bases identical to TRBD1. Germline V gene data show CDR1 as MNHEY and CDR2 as SVGAGI. This CDR3 is built from 13 residues. Trimming at V came to 2 bases and at J to 4 bases, leaving 1 base not matched to a gene. The CDR3 sequence is CASSYRTGYEQYF. CDR3 sequence (DNA): TGTGCCAGCAGTTACCGGACAGGGTACGAGCAGTACTTC.

This clonotype was counted many times. CDR3 in DNA: TGTGCCAGCAGCGTAGAGGGGCTAGCGGGGAGAAGGAATACGCAGTATTTT. This sequence encodes CASSVEGLAGRRNTQYF. The V call is TRBV9, the J call TRBJ2-3; 9 bases are a match to TRBD2. Losses at the gene ends were 0 bases for V and 7 bases for J; bases not matched to a gene: 12. CDR1 is SGDLS and CDR2 is YYNGEE in the germline V gene. CDR3 length: 17 amino acids. Full variable domain (missing parts from reference TRBV9 and TRBJ2-3): DSGVTQTPKHLITATGQRVTLRCSPRSGDLSVYWYQQSLDQGLQFLIQYYNGEERAKGNILERFSAQQFPDLHSELNLSSLELGDSALYFCASSVEGLAGRRNTQYFGPGTRLTVL.

This clonotype was seen ten or more times. This chain uses TRBV12-3 or TRBV12-4 with TRBJ2-7; D ambiguous. CDR3 size: 13 residues. V was clipped by 3 bases and J by 7 bases, with 13 bases between them. CDR3 sequence: CASSFRPDSEQYF. The CDR3 nucleotides read TGTGCCAGCAGTTTTCGGCCAGATAGTGAGCAGTACTTC.

The chain recombines TRBV5-5 with TRBJ2-7; a weak D match, TRBD1 (6 bases). This CDR3 has 13 amino acids. The germline V gene encodes CDR1 SGHKS and CDR2 YYEKEE (reference sequence). V gave up 7 bases and J gave up 6 bases, with 17 bases separating them. In DNA form, the CDR3 reads TGTGCCAGCGGAAAAAGCAGGGGTACCGAGCAGTACTTC. Amino acid sequence: CASGKSRGTEQYF.

This clonotype was seen repeatedly, ten times or more. V and J are TRBV29-1 and TRBJ1-1; D is perhaps TRBD1 (5 bases). The V gene's germline CDR1 is SQVTM and CDR2 ANQGSEA. The ends were cut back, 3 bases at V and 1 base at J, with 9 bases in the middle. This CDR3 region has 13 residues. The CDR3, as DNA: TGCAGCGTTGAGCGGGGGAGGAACACTGAAGCTTTCTTT. It is translated as CSVERGRNTEAFF.

This clonotype was recorded at least ten times. The chain combines TRBV28 with TRBJ2-5; 9 positions agree with TRBD2. The CDR3 loop spans 16 amino acids. Unmatched junction bases numbered 9, after V lost 0 bases and J lost 7 bases. CDR1 and CDR2 from the germline V gene are MDHEN and SYDVKM. CDR3 amino acids: CASSLCICGGARTQYF. CDR3 in DNA: TGTGCCAGCAGTTTATGCATTTGCGGGGGGGCTCGGACCCAGTACTTC.

At least ten counts were recorded for this clonotype. The chain uses TRBV5-1 and TRBJ2-5, with 7 bases that match TRBD2. CDR1 and CDR2 (germline): SGHRS, YFSETQ. The CDR3 has 13 amino acids. V gave up 6 bases and J gave up 2 bases; unmatched junction bases: 4. The CDR3 coding sequence is TGCGCCAGCAAGGTCGGGGGGCAAGAGACCCAGTACTTC. Protein sequence: CASKVGGQETQYF.

Ten or more counts support this clonotype. J is TRBJ2-7 and V is TRBV28; 9 nucleotides align to TRBD1. The germline V gene has CDR1 MDHEN and CDR2 SYDVKM. This CDR3 has 13 residues. V shed 6 bases, J shed 9 bases, and the junction held 9 bases outside the gene matches. CDR3 bases: TGTGCCAGCAGACTCCGGGACAGGGAAGGGCAGTACTTC. Translation gives CASRLRDREGQYF.

The J gene is TRBJ1-1, the V gene TRBV5-6, with D unclear. Between the trimmed V and J ends, which lost 0 bases and 2 bases, there was a span of 8 bases. CDR1 is SGHDT, CDR2 YYEEEE, per germline. The CDR3 spans 14 residues. CDR3 protein: CASSLAVLNTEAFF. CDR3 coding DNA: TGTGCCAGCAGCTTGGCAGTCCTTAACACTGAAGCTTTCTTT.

This clonotype was detected only a few times. V and J are TRBV28 and TRBJ2-1; 7 positions match TRBD1. V shed 6 bases, J shed 14 bases, and the junction held 10 bases outside the gene matches. The CDR3 has 12 amino acids. In germline, CDR1 is MDHEN, CDR2 SYDVKM. In nucleotides, the CDR3 is TGTGCCAGCAGCGCCCGGACAGGCCTTAAGTTCTTC. Translated, it gives CASSARTGLKFF.

The chain employs TRBV6-1 and TRBJ2-1; the D call may be TRBD1 or TRBD2 (5 bases each). This CDR3 spans 16 amino acids. V lost 6 bases to trimming and J lost 2 bases, with 17 bases between them. Per the germline V gene, CDR1 is MNHNS and CDR2 is SASEGT. CDR3 region: CASRGVVGVAYNEQFF. The CDR3 nucleotides are TGTGCCAGCAGGGGGGTGGTGGGAGTAGCCTACAATGAGCAGTTCTTC.

This clonotype was found a few times. The chain recombines TRBV6-1 with TRBJ2-7; 10 positions match TRBD2. V lost 8 bases to trimming and J lost 3 bases; unmatched junction nucleotides: 7. There are 14 residues in the CDR3. The germline gives CDR1 MNHNS, CDR2 SASEGT. The CDR3 DNA follows: TGTGCCAGCGGCGGACTAGCGGAGATCTACGAGCAGTACTTC. It is translated as CASGGLAEIYEQYF.

This clonotype was found many times. CDR3 DNA: TGCAGTGCTAGAACCCCGGGACAAGGGGTTGGGCCCCAGCATTTT. Translating gives CSARTPGQGVGPQHF. V is TRBV20-1 and J is TRBJ1-5, with D perhaps matching TRBD1 (6 bases). Germline loops: CDR1 DFQATT, CDR2 SNEGSKA (reference sequence). CDR3 length: 15 amino acids. The V gene lost 2 bases and the J gene lost 9 bases, with 20 bases spanning the gap.